Following are 2 T cell receptor beta chains from one sample sequenced in a study of regulatory T cells in long-lasting Graves disease. Relying on iRepertoire HTBI primers and Arm-PCR of CDR3 regions, the team built TCR beta libraries. MiXCR, run by TCRdb on the multiplex PCR reads, gives a single entry per CDR3 protein. Of a few hundred thousand distinct CDR3 sequences listed, roughly a sixth are singletons. Time point of the sample: newly diagnosed GD, antithyroid drugs for less than 3 months. Extracted PBMC RNA gave rise to the TCR library. The same sample was also studied in work on T cells in Graves' hyperthyroidism and ophthalmopathy.

The material was peripheral blood mononuclear cells (PBMCs), obtained at new diagnosis, from a patient treated with antithyroid drugs. The receptor source for this set is a man in his forties or fifties with Graves disease.

This clonotype was recorded at least ten times. The V gene is TRBV11-2, the J gene TRBJ2-1; 10 nucleotides line up with TRBD1. Unmatched junction bases numbered 2, after V lost 2 bases and J lost 4 bases. CDR1 is SGHAT and CDR2 is FQNNGV in the germline V gene. This CDR3 spans 15 amino acids. Written as DNA, the CDR3 is TGTGCCAGCAGCTTAAGGACAGGGGGTTACAATGAGCAGTTCTTC. This translates into CASSLRTGGYNEQFF.

This clonotype has at least ten counts. V usage is TRBV28 and J usage is TRBJ1-2; D is perhaps TRBD1 (5 bases). Germline V CDR1 and CDR2: MDHEN, SYDVKM. Trimming removed 5 bases from V and 4 bases from J, with 23 bases in between. CDR3 length: 17 residues. Here the CDR3 reads CASSVLGASPGSYGYTF. The DNA for the CDR3 is TGTGCCAGCAGTGTGCTCGGGGCCTCACCGGGGAGCTATGGCTACACCTTC.